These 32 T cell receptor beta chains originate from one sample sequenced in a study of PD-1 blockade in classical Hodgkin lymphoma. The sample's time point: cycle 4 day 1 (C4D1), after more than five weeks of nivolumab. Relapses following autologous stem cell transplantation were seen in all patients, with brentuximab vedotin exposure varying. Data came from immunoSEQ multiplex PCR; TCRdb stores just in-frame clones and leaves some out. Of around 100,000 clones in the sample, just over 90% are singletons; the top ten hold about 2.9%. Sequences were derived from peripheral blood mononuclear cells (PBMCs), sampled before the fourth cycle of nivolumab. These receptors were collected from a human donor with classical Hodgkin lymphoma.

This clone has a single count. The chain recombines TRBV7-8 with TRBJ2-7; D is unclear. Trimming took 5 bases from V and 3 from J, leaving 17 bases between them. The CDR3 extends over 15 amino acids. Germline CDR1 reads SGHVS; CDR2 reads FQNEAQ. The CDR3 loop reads CASSKIQGRNYEQYF. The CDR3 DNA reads TGTGCCAGCAGCAAAATCCAAGGACGGAACTACGAGCAGTACTTC.

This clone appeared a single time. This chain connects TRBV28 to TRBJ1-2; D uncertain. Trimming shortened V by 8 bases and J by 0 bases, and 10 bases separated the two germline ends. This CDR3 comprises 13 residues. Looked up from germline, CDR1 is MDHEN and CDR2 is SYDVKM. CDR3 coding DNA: TGTGCCAGCTGGGTCCGATCTAACTATGGCTACACCTTC. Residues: CASWVRSNYGYTF.

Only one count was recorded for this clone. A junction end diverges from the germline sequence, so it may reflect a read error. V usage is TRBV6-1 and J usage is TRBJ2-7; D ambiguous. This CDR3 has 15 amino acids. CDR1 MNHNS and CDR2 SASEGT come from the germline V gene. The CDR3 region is CASSVSTSVSHEQYF. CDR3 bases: TGTGCCAGCAGTGTGTCAACCTCTGTCTCCCACGAGCAGTACTTC.

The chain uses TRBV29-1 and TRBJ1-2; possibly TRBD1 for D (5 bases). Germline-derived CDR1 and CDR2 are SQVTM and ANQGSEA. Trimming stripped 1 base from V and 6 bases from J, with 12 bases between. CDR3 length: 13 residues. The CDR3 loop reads CSVEATGTDGYTF. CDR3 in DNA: TGCAGCGTTGAAGCAACCGGGACTGATGGCTACACCTTC.

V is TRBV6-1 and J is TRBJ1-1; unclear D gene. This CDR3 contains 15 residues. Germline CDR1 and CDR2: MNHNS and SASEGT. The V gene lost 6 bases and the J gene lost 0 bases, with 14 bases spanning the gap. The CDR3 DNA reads TGTGCCAGCAGGGAACAGCCGACCATGAACACTGAAGCTTTCTTT. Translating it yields CASREQPTMNTEAFF.

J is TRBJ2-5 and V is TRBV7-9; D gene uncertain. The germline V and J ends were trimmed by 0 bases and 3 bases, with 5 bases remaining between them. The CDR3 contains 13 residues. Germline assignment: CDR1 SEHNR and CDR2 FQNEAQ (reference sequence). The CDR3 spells CASSLAGKETQYF. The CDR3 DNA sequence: TGTGCCAGCAGCTTAGCTGGGAAAGAGACCCAGTACTTC.

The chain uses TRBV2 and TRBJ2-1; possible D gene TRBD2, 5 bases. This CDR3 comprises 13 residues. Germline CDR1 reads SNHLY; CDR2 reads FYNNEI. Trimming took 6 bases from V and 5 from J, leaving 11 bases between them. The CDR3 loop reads CASRTTRDNEQFF. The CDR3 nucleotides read TGTGCCAGCAGGACTACGAGGGACAATGAGCAGTTCTTC.

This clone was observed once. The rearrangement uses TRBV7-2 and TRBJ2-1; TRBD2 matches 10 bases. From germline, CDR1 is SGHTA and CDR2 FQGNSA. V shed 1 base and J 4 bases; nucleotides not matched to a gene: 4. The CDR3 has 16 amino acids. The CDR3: CASSLVPSGGYNEQFF. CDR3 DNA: TGTGCCAGCAGCTTAGTACCTAGCGGGGGTTACAATGAGCAGTTCTTC.

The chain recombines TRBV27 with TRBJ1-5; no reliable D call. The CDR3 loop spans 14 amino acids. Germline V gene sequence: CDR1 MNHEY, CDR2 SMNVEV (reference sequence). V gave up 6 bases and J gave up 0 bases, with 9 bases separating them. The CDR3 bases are TGTGCCAGCAGGGAGCTTTATAGCAATCAGCCCCAGCATTTT. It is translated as CASRELYSNQPQHF.

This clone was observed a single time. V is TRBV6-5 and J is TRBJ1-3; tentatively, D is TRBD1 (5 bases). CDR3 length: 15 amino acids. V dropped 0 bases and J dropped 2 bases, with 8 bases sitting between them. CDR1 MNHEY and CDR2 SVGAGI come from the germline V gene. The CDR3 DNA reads TGTGCCAGCAGTTACTCGGGGGAGGCTGGAAACACCATATATTTT. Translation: CASSYSGEAGNTIYF.

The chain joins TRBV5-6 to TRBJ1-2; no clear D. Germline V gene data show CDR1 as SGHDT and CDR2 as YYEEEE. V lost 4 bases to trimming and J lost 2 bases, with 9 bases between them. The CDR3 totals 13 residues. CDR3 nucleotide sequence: TGTGCCAGCAGCCAGGATTCAAACTATGGCTACACCTTC. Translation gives CASSQDSNYGYTF.

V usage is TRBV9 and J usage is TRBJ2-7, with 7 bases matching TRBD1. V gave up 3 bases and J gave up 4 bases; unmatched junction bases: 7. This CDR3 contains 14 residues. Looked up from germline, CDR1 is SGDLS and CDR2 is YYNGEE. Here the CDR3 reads CASSGPGQLYEQYF. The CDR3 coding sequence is TGTGCCAGCAGCGGTCCGGGACAGCTATACGAGCAGTACTTC.

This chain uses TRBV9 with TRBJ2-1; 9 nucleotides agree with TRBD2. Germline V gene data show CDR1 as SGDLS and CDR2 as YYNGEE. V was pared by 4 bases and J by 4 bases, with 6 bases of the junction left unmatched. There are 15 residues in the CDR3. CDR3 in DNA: TGTGCCAGCAGCCCCAGCGGGGGGAAGTACAATGAGCAGTTCTTC. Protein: CASSPSGGKYNEQFF.

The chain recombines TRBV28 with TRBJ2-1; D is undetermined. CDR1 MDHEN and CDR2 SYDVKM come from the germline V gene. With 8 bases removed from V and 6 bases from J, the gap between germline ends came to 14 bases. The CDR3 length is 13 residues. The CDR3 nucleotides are TGTGCCAGCCTCCCAATTAGTGGCAATGAGCAGTTCTTC. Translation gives CASLPISGNEQFF.

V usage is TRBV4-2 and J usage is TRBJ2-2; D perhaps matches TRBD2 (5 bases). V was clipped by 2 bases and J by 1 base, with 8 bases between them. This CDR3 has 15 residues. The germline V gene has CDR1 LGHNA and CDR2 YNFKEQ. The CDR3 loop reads CASSQQEGNTGELFF. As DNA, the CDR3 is TGTGCCAGCAGCCAACAAGAGGGGAACACCGGGGAGCTGTTTTTT.

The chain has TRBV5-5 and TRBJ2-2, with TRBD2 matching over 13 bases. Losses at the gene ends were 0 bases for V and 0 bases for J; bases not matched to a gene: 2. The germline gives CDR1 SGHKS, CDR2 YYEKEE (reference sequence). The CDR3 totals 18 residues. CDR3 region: CASSLGLAGGPNTGELFF. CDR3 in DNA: TGTGCCAGCAGCTTGGGACTAGCGGGGGGACCGAACACCGGGGAGCTGTTTTTT.

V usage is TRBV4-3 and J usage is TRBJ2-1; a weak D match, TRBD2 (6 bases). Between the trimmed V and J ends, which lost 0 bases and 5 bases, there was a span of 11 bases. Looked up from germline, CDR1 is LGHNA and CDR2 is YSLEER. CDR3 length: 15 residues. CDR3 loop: CASSQDFGGNNEQFF. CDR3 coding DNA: TGCGCCAGCAGCCAAGATTTTGGGGGGAACAATGAGCAGTTCTTC.

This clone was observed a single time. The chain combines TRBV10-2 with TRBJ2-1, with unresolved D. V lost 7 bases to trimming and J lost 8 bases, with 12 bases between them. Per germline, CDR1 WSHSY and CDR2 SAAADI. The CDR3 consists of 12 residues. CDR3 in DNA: TGCGCCAGCAAAAATCTCGCCGATGAGCAGTTCTTC. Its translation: CASKNLADEQFF.

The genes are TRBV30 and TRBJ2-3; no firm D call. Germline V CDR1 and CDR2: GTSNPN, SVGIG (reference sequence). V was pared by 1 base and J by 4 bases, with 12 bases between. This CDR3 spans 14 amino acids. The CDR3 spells CAWSASKWADTQYF. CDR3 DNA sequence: TGTGCCTGGAGTGCCTCTAAATGGGCAGATACGCAGTATTTT.

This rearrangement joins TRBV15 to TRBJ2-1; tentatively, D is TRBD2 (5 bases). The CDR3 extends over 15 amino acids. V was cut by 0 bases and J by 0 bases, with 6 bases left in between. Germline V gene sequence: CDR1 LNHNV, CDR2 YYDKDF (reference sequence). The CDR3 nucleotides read TGTGCCACCAGCAGAGAAGGGAGCTCCTACAATGAGCAGTTCTTC. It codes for CATSREGSSYNEQFF.

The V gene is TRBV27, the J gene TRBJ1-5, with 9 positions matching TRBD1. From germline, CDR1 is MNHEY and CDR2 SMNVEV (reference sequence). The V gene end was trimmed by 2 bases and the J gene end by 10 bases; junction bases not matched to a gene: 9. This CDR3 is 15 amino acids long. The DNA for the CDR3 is TGTGCCAGCAGTTTACACAGGGGGCGAACCCAACCCCAGCATTTT. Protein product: CASSLHRGRTQPQHF.

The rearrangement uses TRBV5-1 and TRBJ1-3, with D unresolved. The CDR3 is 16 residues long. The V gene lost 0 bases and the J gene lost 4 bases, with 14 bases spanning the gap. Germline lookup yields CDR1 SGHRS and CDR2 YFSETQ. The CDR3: CASSLGVGMAGNTIYF. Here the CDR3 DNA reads TGCGCCAGCAGCTTGGGGGTCGGAATGGCAGGAAACACCATATATTTT.

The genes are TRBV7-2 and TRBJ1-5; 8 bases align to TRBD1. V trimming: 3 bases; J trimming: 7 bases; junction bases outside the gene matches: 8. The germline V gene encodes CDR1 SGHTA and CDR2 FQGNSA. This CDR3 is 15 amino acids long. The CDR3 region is CASSFRTGWEQPQHF. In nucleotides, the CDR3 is TGTGCCAGCAGCTTCCGGACAGGGTGGGAGCAGCCCCAGCATTTT.

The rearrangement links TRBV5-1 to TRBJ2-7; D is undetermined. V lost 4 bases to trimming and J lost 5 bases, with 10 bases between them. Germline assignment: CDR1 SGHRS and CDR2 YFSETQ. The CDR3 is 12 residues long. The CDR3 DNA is TGCGCCAGCAGCCTCAGCGAGGACGAGCAGTACTTC. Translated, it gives CASSLSEDEQYF.

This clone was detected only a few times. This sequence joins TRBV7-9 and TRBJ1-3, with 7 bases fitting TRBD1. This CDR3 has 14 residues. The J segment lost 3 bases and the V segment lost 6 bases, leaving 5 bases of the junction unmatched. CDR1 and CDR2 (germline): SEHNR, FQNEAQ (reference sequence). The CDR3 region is CASSIGGYGNTIYF. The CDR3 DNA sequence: TGTGCCAGCAGTATAGGGGGCTATGGAAACACCATATATTTT.

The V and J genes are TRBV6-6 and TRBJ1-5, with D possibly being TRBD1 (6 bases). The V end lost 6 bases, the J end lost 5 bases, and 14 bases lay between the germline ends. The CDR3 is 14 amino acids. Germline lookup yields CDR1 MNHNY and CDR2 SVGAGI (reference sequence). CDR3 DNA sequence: TGTGCCAGCAGACCTGCGGGGGGCTATCAGCCCCAGCATTTT. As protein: CASRPAGGYQPQHF.

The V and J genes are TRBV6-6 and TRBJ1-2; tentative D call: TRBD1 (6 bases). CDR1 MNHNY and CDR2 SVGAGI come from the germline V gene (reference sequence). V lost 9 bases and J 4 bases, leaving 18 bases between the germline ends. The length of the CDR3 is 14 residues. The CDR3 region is CASGTGYRLYGYTF. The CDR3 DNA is TGTGCCAGTGGAACAGGGTATCGTCTCTATGGCTACACCTTC.

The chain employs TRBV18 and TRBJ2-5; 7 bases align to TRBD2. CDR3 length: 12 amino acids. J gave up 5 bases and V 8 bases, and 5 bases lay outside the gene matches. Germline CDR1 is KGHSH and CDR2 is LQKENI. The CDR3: CASQPGGETQYF. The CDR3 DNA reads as TGTGCCAGCCAACCCGGGGGGGAGACCCAGTACTTC.

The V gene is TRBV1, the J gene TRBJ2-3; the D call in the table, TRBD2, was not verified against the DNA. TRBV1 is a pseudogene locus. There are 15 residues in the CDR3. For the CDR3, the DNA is TGCACCAGCAGCCACGGGGGGCCTAGCACAGATACGCAGTATTTT. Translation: CTSSHGGPSTDTQYF.

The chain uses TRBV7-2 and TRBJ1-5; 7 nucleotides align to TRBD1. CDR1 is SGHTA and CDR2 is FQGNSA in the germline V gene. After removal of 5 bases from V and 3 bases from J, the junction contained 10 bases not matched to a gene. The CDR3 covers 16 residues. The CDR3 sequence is CASSIRGASTNQPQHF. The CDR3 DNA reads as TGTGCCAGCAGCATCAGGGGGGCCTCTACCAATCAGCCCCAGCATTTT.

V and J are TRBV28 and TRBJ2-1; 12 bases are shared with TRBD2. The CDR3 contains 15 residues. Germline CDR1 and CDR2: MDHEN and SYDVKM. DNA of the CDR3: TGTGCGTCGAGGGCTAGCGGGGGGGCCTACAATGAGCAGTTCTTC. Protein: CASRASGGAYNEQFF.

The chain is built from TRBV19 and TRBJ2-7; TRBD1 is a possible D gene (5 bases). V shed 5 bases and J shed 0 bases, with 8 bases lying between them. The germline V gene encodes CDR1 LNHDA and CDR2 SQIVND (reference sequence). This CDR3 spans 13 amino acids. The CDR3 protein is CASSVTDSYEQYF. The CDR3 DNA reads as TGTGCCAGTAGTGTGACAGACTCCTACGAGCAGTACTTC.